The 13 T cell receptor beta chains listed next were all sequenced from one sample in a study of siplizumab effects on memory and regulatory T cells. The table came from immunoSEQ multiplex PCR; TCRdb's copy has only in-frame clones and leaves some out. The sample lists 90,000 to 130,000 clones, roughly 92% occurring once. The sequencing sample was made of CD4+ T cells sorted from blood. Every receptor here comes from a human donor in good health.

The V and J genes are TRBV6-1 and TRBJ1-5; TRBD1 aligns across 7 bases. CDR1 and CDR2 from the germline V gene are MNHNS and SASEGT. With V trimmed by 5 bases and J by 6 bases, 7 bases remained unmatched. The CDR3 sequence is 14 residues long. DNA for the CDR3: TGTGCCAGCAGTTCTATTGGACAGGCTCAGCCCCAGCATTTT. This codes for CASSSIGQAQPQHF.

Turning to this clone: The sample carries other DNA sequences with the same CDR3. The V gene is TRBV9, the J gene TRBJ1-6, with D perhaps TRBD1 (5 bases). The germline CDR1 and CDR2 sequences are SGDLS and YYNGEE. The CDR3 runs to 14 residues. V was shortened by 0 bases and J by 7 bases, with 8 bases between the two germline ends. The CDR3 reads CASSVARENSPLHF. The CDR3 DNA is TGTGCCAGCAGCGTAGCCAGGGAGAATTCACCCCTCCACTTT.

The chain employs TRBV5-1 and TRBJ2-1, with no clear D. Trimming took 3 bases from V and 9 from J, leaving 16 bases between them. This CDR3 region has 14 residues. Germline-derived CDR1 and CDR2 are SGHRS and YFSETQ. CDR3 in amino acids: CASSSQSTGREQFF. DNA for the CDR3: TGCGCCAGCAGCTCCCAATCGACTGGCCGTGAGCAGTTCTTC. The complete variable domain, with remaining parts taken from reference TRBV5-1 and TRBJ2-1, reads KAGVTQTPRYLIKTRGQQVTLSCSPISGHRSVSWYQQTPGQGLQFLFEYFSETQRNKGNFPGRFSGRQFSNSRSEMNVSTLELGDSALYLCASSSQSTGREQFFGPGTRLTVL.

Of note for this clone: The sample holds other DNA sequences that translate to the same CDR3. The chain has TRBV5-1 and TRBJ2-5; the D gene is possibly TRBD2 (6 bases). Germline V CDR1 and CDR2: SGHRS, YFSETQ. Trimming took 4 bases from V and 0 from J, leaving 7 bases between them. This CDR3 spans 13 amino acids. The chain's CDR3 is CASSPGDQETQYF. The DNA for the CDR3 is TGCGCCAGCAGCCCGGGGGACCAAGAGACCCAGTACTTC. Combining the CDR3 with reference TRBV5-1 and TRBJ2-5 gives the whole variable domain KAGVTQTPRYLIKTRGQQVTLSCSPISGHRSVSWYQQTPGQGLQFLFEYFSETQRNKGNFPGRFSGRQFSNSRSEMNVSTLELGDSALYLCASSPGDQETQYFGPGTRLLVL.

The genes are TRBV7-9 and TRBJ2-3; D is unclear. Germline values: CDR1 SEHNR, CDR2 FQNEAQ (reference sequence). The CDR3 runs to 16 residues. The V end lost 0 bases, the J end lost 0 bases, and 10 bases lay between the germline ends. The CDR3, as DNA: TGTGCCAGCAGCTTAGCAGGGCTAACTAGCACAGATACGCAGTATTTT. It codes for CASSLAGLTSTDTQYF.

This chain links TRBV6-5 with TRBJ2-7; 8 positions match TRBD1. The germline V gene encodes CDR1 MNHEY and CDR2 SVGAGI. CDR3 length: 14 residues. The trim removed 6 bases at V and 5 bases at J, leaving 9 bases unmatched. The CDR3 region has the DNA TGTGCCAGCAGCCAGGGGGCGCGTTTGAACGAGCAGTACTTC. Translated, it gives CASSQGARLNEQYF.

The chain links TRBV5-1 to TRBJ2-3; D may be TRBD1 (6 bases). CDR3 length equals 15 residues. Trimming stripped 0 bases from V and 2 bases from J, with 10 bases between. Germline CDR1 and CDR2: SGHRS and YFSETQ. CDR3 loop: CASSLGDIATDTQYF. In DNA form, the CDR3 reads TGCGCCAGCAGCTTGGGGGACATAGCCACAGATACGCAGTATTTT.

The chain has TRBV25-1 and TRBJ2-5; D gene unclear. The DNA end is more similar to TRBJ2-7, so the J call may be wrong. This CDR3 region has 13 residues. Germline CDR1 MGHDK, CDR2 SYGVNS. CDR3 nucleotides: TGTGCCAGCAGACCACAAGTCTCCTACGAGCAGTACTTC. Translation: CASRPQVSYEQYF.

This clone showed up just a few times. J is TRBJ1-1 and V is TRBV30; possible D gene TRBD1, 5 bases. V gave up 2 bases and J gave up 1 base, with 8 bases separating them. The CDR3 totals 13 residues. Germline assignment: CDR1 GTSNPN and CDR2 SVGIG (reference sequence). DNA for the CDR3: TGTGCCTGGAGTCAGGGCAGGAACACTGAAGCTTTCTTT. This sequence encodes CAWSQGRNTEAFF.

The rearrangement joins TRBV19 to TRBJ2-1; D gene unclear. CDR3 length equals 17 residues. In germline, CDR1 is LNHDA, CDR2 SQIVND (reference sequence). V dropped 2 bases and J dropped 0 bases, with 14 bases sitting between them. The CDR3 coding sequence is TGTGCCAGTAGTATACGGATGGTCAAGAGCTCCTACAATGAGCAGTTCTTC. Translating gives CASSIRMVKSSYNEQFF.

J is TRBJ1-1 and V is TRBV7-8; D call uncertain. CDR3 length: 14 residues. Germline V gene data show CDR1 as SGHVS and CDR2 as FQNEAQ. V was shortened by 2 bases and J by 1 base, with 8 bases between the two germline ends. This CDR3 reads CASSLMPGNTEAFF. CDR3 sequence (DNA): TGTGCCAGCAGCTTAATGCCTGGGAACACTGAAGCTTTCTTT.

This chain uses TRBV19 with TRBJ2-2; a weak D match, TRBD2 (5 bases). Trimming left V 3 bases short and J 0 bases short, with 8 bases between. Germline V gives CDR1 LNHDA, CDR2 SQIVND (reference sequence). The CDR3 runs 15 residues. The CDR3 protein is CASSIRTSNTGELFF. CDR3 sequence (DNA): TGTGCCAGTAGTATCAGGACTTCGAACACCGGGGAGCTGTTTTTT.

V and J are TRBV6-1 and TRBJ1-4, with 8 bases aligning to TRBD1. This CDR3 has 14 amino acids. Germline values: CDR1 MNHNS, CDR2 SASEGT. V dropped 6 bases and J dropped 5; count of bases not matched to a gene: 5. The CDR3 region has the DNA TGTGCCAGCAGCGCCGGGACAGGAAATGAAAAACTGTTTTTT. Translating gives CASSAGTGNEKLFF.